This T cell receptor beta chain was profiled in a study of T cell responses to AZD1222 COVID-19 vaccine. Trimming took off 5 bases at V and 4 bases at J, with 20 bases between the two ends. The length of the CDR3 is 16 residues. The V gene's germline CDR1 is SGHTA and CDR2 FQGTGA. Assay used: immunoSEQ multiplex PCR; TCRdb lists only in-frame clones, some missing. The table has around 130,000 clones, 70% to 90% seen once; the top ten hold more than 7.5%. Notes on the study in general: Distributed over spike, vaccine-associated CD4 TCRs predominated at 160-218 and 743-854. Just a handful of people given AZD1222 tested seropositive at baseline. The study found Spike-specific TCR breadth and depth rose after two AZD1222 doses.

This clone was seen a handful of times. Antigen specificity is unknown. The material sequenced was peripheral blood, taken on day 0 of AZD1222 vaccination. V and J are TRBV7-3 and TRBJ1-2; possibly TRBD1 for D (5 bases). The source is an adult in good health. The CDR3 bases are TGTGCCAGCAGCCGTCGATATCGACAGTCTCTCTATGGCTACACCTTC. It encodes CASSRRYRQSLYGYTF.